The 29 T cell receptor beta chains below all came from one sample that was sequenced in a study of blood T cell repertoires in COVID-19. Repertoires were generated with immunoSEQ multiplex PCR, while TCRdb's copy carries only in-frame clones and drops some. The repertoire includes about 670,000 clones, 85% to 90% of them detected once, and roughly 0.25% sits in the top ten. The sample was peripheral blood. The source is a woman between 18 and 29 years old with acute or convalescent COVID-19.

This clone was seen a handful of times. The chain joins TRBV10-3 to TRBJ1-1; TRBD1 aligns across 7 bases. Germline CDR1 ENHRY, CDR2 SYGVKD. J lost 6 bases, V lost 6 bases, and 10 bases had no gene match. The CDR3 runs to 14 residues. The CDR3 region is CAIRDRDEIAEAFF. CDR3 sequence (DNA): TGTGCCATCAGAGACAGGGACGAGATCGCTGAAGCTTTCTTT.

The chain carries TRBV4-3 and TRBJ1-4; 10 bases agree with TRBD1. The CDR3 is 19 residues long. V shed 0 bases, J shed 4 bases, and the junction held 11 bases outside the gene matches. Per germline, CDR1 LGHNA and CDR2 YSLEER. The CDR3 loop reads CASSQDIPTGGRINEKLFF. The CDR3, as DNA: TGCGCCAGCAGCCAAGATATCCCGACAGGGGGCAGGATTAATGAAAAACTGTTTTTT.

DNA for the CDR3: TGCAGCGTGGCAAAAACAGGGGAAATGGGCTACACCTTC. This codes for CSVAKTGEMGYTF. The chain carries TRBV29-1 and TRBJ1-2, with 7 bases aligning to TRBD1. Unmatched junction bases numbered 12, after V lost 6 bases and J lost 8 bases. This CDR3 is built from 13 residues. Germline CDR1 reads SQVTM; CDR2 reads ANQGSEA.

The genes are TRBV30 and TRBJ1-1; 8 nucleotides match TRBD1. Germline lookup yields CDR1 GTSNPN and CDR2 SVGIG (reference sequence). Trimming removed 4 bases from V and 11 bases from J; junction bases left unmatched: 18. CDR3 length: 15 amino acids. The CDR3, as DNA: TGTGCCTGGACCAAAATCCTTGGGGCAGGGGGCGCGGCTTTCTTT. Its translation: CAWTKILGAGGAAFF.

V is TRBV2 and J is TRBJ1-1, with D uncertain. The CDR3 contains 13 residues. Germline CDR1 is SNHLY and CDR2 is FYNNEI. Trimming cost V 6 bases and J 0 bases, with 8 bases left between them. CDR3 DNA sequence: TGTGCCAGCAGCAACGAGATGAACACTGAAGCTTTCTTT. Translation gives CASSNEMNTEAFF.

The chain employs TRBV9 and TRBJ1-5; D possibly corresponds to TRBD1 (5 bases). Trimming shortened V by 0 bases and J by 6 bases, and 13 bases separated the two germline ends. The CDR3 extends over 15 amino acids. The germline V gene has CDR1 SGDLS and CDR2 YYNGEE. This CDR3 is CASSVAGERGQPQHF. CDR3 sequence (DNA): TGTGCCAGCAGCGTAGCGGGGGAAAGGGGTCAGCCCCAGCATTTT.

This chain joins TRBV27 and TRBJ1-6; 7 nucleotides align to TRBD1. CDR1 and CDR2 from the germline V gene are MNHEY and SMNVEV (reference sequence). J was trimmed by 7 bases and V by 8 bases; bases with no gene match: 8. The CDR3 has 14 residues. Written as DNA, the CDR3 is TGTGCCAGCTCTCCCGGGACAGAAAATTCACCCCTCCACTTT. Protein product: CASSPGTENSPLHF.

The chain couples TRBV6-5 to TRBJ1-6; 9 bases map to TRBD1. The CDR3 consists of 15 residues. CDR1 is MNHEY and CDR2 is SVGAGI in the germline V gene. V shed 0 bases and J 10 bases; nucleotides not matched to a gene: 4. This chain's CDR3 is CASSYSGTGQSPLHF. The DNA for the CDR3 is TGTGCCAGCAGTTACTCGGGGACAGGGCAATCACCCCTCCACTTT.

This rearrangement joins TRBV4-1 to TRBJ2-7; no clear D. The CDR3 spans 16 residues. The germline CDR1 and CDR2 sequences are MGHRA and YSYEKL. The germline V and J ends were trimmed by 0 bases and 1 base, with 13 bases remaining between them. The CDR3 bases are TGCGCCAGCAGCCAAGAGCAGTTCTCCTCTTCCTACGAGCAGTACTTC. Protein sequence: CASSQEQFSSSYEQYF.

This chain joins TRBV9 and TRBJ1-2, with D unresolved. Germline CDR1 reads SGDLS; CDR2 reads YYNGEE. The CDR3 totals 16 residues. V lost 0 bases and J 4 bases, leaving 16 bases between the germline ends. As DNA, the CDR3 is TGTGCCAGCAGCGTAGATATTGAGGGTCAAGGCTATGGCTACACCTTC. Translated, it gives CASSVDIEGQGYGYTF.

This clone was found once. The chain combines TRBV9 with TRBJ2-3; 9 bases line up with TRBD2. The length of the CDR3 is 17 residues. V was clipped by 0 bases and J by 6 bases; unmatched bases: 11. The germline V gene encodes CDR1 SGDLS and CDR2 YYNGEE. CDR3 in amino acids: CASSVESSGGPRDTQYF. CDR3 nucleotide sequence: TGTGCCAGCAGCGTAGAGAGTAGCGGGGGCCCCAGGGATACGCAGTATTTT.

As DNA, the CDR3 is TGTGCCACGAACACCGACGGGGGGGACACTGAAGCTTTCTTT. Protein: CATNTDGGDTEAFF. The J gene is TRBJ1-1, the V gene TRBV9; D is possibly TRBD1 (5 bases). The CDR3 contains 14 residues. Between the trimmed V and J ends, which lost 9 bases and 3 bases, there was a span of 18 bases. The V gene's germline CDR1 is SGDLS and CDR2 YYNGEE. Full variable domain (missing parts from reference TRBV9 and TRBJ1-1): DSGVTQTPKHLITATGQRVTLRCSPRSGDLSVYWYQQSLDQGLQFLIQYYNGEERAKGNILERFSAQQFPDLHSELNLSSLELGDSALYFCATNTDGGDTEAFFGQGTRLTVV.

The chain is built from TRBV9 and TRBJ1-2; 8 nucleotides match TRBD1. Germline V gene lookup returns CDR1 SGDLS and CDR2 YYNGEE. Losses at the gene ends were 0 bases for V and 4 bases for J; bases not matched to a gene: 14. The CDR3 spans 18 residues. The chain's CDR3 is CASSVATGTGQQGYGYTF. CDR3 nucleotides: TGTGCCAGCAGCGTAGCTACGGGGACAGGTCAACAGGGCTATGGCTACACCTTC.

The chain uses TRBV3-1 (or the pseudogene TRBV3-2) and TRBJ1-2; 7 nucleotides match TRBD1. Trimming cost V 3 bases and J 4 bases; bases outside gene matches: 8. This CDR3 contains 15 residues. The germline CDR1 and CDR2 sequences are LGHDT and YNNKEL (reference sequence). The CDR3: CASSQADRPFYGYTF. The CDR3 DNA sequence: TGTGCCAGCAGCCAGGCGGACAGGCCGTTCTATGGCTACACCTTC.

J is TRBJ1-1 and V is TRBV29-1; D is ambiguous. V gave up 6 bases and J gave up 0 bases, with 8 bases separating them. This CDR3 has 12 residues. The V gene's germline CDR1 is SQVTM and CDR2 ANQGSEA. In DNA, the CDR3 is TGCAGCGTAGATAACATGAACACTGAAGCTTTCTTT. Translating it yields CSVDNMNTEAFF. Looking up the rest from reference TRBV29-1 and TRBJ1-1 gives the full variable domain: SAVISQKPSRDICQRGTSLTIQCQVDSQVTMMFWYRQQPGQSLTLIATANQGSEATYESGFVIDKFPISRPNLTFSTLTVSNMSPEDSSIYLCSVDNMNTEAFFGQGTRLTVV.

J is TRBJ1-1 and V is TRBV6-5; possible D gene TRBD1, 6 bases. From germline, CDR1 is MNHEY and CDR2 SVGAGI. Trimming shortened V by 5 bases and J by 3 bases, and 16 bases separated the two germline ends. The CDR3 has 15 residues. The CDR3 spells CASSKHRVGHTEAFF. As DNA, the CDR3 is TGTGCCAGCAGTAAGCACAGGGTAGGGCACACTGAAGCTTTCTTT.

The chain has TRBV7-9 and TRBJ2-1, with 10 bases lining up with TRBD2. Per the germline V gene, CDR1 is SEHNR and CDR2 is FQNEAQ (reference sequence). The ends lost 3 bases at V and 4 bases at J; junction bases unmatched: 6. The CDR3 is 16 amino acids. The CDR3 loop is CASSLLLAGIYNEQFF. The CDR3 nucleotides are TGTGCCAGCAGCTTGTTACTAGCGGGGATTTACAATGAGCAGTTCTTC.

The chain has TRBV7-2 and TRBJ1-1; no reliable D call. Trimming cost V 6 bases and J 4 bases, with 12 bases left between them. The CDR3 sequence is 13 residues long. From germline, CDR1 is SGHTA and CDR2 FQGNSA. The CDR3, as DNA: TGTGCCAGCAGAAGGAGGGCCGGCACTGAAGCTTTCTTT. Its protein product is CASRRRAGTEAFF.

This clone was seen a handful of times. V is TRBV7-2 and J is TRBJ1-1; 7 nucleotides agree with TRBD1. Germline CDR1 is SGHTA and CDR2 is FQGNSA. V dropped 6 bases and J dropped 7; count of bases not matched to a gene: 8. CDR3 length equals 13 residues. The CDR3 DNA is TGTGCCAGCAGATCTCGGGACAGCATTGAAGCTTTCTTT. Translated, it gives CASRSRDSIEAFF.

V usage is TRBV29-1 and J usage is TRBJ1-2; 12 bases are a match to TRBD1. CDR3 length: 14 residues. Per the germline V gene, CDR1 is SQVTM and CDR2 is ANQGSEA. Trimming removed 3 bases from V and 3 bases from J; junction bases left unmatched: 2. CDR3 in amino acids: CSVDWDRGHYGYTF. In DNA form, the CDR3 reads TGCAGCGTTGATTGGGACAGGGGGCACTATGGCTACACCTTC.

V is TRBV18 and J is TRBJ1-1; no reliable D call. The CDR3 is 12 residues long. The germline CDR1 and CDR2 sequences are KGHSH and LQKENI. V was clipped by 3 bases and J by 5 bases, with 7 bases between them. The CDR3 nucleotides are TGTGCCAGCTCACCGCGGAGGACTGAAGCTTTCTTT. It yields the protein CASSPRRTEAFF.

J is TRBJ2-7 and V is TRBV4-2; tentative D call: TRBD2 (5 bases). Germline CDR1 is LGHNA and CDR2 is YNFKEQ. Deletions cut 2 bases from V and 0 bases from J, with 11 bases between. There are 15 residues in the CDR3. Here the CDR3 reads CASSQPGTLSYEQYF. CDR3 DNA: TGTGCCAGCAGCCAACCGGGAACGCTCTCCTACGAGCAGTACTTC.

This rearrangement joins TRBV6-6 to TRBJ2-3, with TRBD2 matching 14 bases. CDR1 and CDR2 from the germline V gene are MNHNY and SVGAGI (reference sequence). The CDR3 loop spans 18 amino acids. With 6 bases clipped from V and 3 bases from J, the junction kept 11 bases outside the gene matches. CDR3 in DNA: TGTGCCAGCAGCCGACTAGCGGGGGGGCGGGTGGTGACAGATACGCAGTATTTT. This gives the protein CASSRLAGGRVVTDTQYF.

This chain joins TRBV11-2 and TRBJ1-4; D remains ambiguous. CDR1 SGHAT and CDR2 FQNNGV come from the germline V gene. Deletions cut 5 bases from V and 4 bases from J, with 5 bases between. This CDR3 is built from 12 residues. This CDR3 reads CASSPLNEKLFF. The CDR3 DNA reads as TGTGCCAGCAGCCCCCTTAATGAAAAACTGTTTTTT.

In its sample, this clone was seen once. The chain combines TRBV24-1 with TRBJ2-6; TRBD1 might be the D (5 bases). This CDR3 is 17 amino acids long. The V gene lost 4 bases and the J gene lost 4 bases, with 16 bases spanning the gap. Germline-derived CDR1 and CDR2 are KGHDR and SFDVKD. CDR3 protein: CATSDPLPGSGANVLTF. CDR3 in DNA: TGTGCCACCAGTGACCCTCTACCAGGGTCCGGGGCCAACGTCCTGACTTTC.

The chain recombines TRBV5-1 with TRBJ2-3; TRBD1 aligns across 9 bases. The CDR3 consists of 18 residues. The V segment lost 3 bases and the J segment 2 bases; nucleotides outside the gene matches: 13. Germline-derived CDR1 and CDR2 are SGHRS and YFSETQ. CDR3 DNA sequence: TGCGCCAGCAGCTATCACGACTGGGACAGGGATGCCACAGATACGCAGTATTTT. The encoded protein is CASSYHDWDRDATDTQYF.

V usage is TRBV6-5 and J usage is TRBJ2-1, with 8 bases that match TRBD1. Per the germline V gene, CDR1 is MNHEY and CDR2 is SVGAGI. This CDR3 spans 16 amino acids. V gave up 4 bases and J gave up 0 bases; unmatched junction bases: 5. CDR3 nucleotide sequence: TGTGCCAGCAGTTCAGGGGGCCTCAGCTCCTACAATGAGCAGTTCTTC. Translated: CASSSGGLSSYNEQFF.

CDR3: CASGTKGAGANVLTF. The CDR3 nucleotides are TGTGCCAGTGGAACGAAGGGGGCTGGGGCCAACGTCCTGACTTTC. V usage is TRBV19 and J usage is TRBJ2-6; D possibly corresponds to TRBD1 (6 bases). Trimming took 8 bases from V and 2 from J, leaving 13 bases between them. Germline V CDR1 and CDR2: LNHDA, SQIVND (reference sequence). The CDR3 loop spans 15 amino acids.

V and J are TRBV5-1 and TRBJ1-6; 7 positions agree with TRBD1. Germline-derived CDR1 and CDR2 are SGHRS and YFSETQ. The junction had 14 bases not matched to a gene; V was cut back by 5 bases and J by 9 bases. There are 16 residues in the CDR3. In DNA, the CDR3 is TGCGCCAGCAGGTTACGACAGGGCAGCTTTGGTTCACCCCTCCACTTT. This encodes CASRLRQGSFGSPLHF.